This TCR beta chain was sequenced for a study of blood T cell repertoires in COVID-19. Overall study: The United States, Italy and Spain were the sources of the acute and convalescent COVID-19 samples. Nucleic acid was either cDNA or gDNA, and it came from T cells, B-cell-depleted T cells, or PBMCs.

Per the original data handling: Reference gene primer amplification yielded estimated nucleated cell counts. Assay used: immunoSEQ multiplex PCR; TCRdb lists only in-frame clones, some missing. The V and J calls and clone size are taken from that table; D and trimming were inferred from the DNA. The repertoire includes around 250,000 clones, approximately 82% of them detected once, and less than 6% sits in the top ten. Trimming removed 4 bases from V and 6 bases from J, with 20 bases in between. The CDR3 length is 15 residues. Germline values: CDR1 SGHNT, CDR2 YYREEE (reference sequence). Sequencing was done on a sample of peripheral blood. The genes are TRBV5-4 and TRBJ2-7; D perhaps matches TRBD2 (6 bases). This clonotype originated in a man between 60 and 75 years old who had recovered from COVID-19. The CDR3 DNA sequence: TGTGCCAGCAGCCCGCTGCAGTTTGCGGGGTCCGAGCAGTACTTC. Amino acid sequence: CASSPLQFAGSEQYF.